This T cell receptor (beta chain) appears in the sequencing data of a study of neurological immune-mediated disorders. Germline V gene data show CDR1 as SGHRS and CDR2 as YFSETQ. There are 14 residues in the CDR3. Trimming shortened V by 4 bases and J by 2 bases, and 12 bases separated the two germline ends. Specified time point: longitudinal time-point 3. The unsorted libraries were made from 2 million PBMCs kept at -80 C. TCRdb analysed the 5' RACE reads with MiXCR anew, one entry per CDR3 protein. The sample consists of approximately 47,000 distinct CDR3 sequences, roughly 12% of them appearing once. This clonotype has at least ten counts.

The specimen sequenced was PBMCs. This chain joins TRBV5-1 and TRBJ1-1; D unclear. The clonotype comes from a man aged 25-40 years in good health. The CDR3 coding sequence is TGCGCCAGCAGCCCATCTAAGTCAAACACTGAAGCTTTCTTT. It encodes CASSPSKSNTEAFF.